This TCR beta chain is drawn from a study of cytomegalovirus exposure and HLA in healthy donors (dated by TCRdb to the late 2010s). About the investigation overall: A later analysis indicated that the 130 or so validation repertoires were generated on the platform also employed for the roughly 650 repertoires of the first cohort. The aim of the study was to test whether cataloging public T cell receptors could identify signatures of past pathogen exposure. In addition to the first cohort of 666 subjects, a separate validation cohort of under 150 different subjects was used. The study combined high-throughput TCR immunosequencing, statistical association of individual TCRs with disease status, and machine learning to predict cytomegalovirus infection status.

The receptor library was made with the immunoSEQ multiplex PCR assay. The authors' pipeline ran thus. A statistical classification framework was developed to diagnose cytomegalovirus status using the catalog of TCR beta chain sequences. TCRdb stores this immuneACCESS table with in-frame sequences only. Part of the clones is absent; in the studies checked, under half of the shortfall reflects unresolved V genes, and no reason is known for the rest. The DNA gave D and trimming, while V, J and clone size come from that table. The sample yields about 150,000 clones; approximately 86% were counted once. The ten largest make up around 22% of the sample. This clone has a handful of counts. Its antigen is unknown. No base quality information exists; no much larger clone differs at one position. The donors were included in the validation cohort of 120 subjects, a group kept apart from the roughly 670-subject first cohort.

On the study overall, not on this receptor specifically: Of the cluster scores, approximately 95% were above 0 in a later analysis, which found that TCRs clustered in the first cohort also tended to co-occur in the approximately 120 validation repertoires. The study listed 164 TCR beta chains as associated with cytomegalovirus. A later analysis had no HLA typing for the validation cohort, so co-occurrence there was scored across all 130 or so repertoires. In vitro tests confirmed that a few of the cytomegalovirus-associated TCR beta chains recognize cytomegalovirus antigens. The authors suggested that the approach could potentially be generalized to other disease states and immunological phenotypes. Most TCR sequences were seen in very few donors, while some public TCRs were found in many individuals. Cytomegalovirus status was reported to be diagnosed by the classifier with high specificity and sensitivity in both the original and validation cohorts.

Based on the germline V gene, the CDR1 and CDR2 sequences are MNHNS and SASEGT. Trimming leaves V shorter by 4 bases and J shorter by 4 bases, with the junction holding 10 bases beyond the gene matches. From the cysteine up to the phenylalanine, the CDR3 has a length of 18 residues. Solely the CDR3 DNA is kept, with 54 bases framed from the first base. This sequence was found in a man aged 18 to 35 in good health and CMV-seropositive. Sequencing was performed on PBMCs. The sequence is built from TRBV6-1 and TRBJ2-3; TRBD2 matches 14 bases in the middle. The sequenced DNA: TGTGCCAGCAGTGGTCTACAGGGACTAGCGGGGGTCTCAGATACGCAGTATTTT. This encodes CASSGLQGLAGVSDTQYF.